What follows are 7 T cell receptor beta chains derived from one specimen sequenced in a study of T cell repertoires in cytomegalovirus infection. Their target antigens are unknown. TCRdb re-derived calls from the reads in MiXCR, one entry per CDR3 protein. The sample lists roughly 700,000 distinct CDR3 sequences, about 33% occurring once. The sample consisted of cultured PBMCs, taken from culture after CMV antigen stimulation. Every receptor here comes from a human donor in good health (CMV status not recorded). Some clones in this sample may be carry-over from other donors' samples.

This clonotype appeared a few times. The genes are TRBV7-6 and TRBJ2-7; 8 bases match TRBD1. CDR1 is SGHVS, CDR2 FNYEAQ, per germline. The CDR3 sequence is 15 residues long. J lost 2 bases, V lost 5 bases, and 8 bases had no gene match. DNA for the CDR3: TGTGCCAGCAGCCTCGGACAGGGCGCGGCCTACGAGCAGTACTTC. This sequence encodes CASSLGQGAAYEQYF.

CDR3 protein: CASRVPGGSSYNEQFF. CDR3 in DNA: TGTGCCAGCAGGGTACCAGGGGGCAGCTCCTACAATGAGCAGTTCTTC. The chain recombines TRBV6-5 with TRBJ2-1, with TRBD1 matching over 8 bases. V lost 6 bases and J lost 0; bases outside the gene matches: 7. Germline V CDR1 and CDR2: MNHEY, SVGAGI. The CDR3 runs 16 residues.

This clonotype was found a few times. This chain uses TRBV14 with TRBJ2-1; D gene uncertain. The CDR3 is 16 amino acids. V shed 0 bases and J shed 3 bases, with 12 bases lying between them. Germline values: CDR1 SGHDN, CDR2 FVKESK. The CDR3 DNA reads TGTGCCAGCAGCCAAGATCCCTCTCCGATCTACAATGAGCAGTTCTTC. Translated, it gives CASSQDPSPIYNEQFF.

The rearrangement joins TRBV4-1 to TRBJ2-3; no clear D. Germline values: CDR1 MGHRA, CDR2 YSYEKL. Trimming removed 1 base at V and 6 bases at J, with 11 bases between. There are 14 residues in the CDR3. CDR3 nucleotide sequence: TGCGCCAGCAGCCAAGGGCCCCGTACTGATACGCAGTATTTT. Residues: CASSQGPRTDTQYF.

This clonotype has only a few counts. A junction end diverges from the germline sequence, so it may reflect a read error. This sequence joins TRBV5-6 and TRBJ1-2; TRBD1 might be the D (6 bases). This CDR3 contains 14 residues. CDR1 and CDR2 (germline): SGHDT, YYEEEE. The CDR3 DNA is TGTGCCAGCAGCTTGGTTGTGGACAGAGACCTCTTCTTCTTC. This encodes CASSLVVDRDLFFF.

This chain links TRBV10-3 with TRBJ2-7; D is unclear. Germline V gene data show CDR1 as ENHRY and CDR2 as SYGVKD. The CDR3 has 13 residues. V gave up 0 bases and J gave up 7 bases, with 10 bases separating them. The CDR3, as DNA: TGTGCCATCAGTGAGTCGATACCTTCAGAGCAGTACTTC. It is translated as CAISESIPSEQYF.

The chain couples TRBV5-1 to TRBJ1-6; D is ambiguous. This CDR3 is built from 17 residues. Trimming removed 0 bases from V and 2 bases from J, with 12 bases in between. The V gene's germline CDR1 is SGHRS and CDR2 YFSETQ. The DNA of the CDR3 is TGCGCCAGCAGCTTGGCGGGCAGGCCAACCTATAATTCACCCCTCCACTTT. This gives the protein CASSLAGRPTYNSPLHF.